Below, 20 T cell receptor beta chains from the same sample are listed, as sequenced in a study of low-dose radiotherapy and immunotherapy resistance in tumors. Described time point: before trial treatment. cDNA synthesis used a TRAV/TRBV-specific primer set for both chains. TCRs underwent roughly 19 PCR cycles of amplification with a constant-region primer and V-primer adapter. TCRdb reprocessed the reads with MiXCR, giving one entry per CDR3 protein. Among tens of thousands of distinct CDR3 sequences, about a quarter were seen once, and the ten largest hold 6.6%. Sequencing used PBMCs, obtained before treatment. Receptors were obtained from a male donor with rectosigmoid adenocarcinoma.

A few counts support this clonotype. Here the CDR3 DNA reads TGTGCCATCAGTGAGTCGATCCGGTTGGGGGTTGACGAGCAGTACTTC. Encoded protein: CAISESIRLGVDEQYF. This chain joins TRBV10-3 and TRBJ2-7; D possibly uses TRBD1 or TRBD2 (5 bases each). Trimming took off 0 bases at V and 5 bases at J, with 17 bases between the two ends. CDR1 and CDR2 from the germline V gene are ENHRY and SYGVKD. The CDR3 totals 16 residues.

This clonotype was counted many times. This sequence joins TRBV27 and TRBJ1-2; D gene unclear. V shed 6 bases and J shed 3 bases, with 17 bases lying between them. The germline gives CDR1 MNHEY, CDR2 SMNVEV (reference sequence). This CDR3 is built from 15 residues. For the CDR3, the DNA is TGTGCCAGCAGGAAAGGCTGGGGTAGCGACTATGGCTACACCTTC. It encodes CASRKGWGSDYGYTF.

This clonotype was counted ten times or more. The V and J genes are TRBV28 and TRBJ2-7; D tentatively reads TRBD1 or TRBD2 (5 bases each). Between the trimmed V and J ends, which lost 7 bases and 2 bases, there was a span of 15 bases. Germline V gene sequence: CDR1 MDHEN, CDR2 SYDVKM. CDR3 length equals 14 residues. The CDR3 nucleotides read TGTGCCAGCACCCTCGGGGCGACCCCCTACGAGCAGTACTTC. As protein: CASTLGATPYEQYF.

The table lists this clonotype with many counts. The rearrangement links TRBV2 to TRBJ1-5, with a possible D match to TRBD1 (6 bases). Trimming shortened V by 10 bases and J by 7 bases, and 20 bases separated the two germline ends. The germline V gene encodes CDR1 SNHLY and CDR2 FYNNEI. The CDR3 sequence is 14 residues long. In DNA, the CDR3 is TGTGCCACCGCAGGGGAGAGGGGCATACAGCCCCAGCATTTT. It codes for CATAGERGIQPQHF.

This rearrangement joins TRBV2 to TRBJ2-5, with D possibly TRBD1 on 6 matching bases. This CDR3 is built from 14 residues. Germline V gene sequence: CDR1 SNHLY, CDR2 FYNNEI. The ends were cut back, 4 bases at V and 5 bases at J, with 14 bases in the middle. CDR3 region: CASSGRTDLETQYF. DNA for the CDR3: TGTGCCAGCAGTGGAAGGACAGATCTCGAGACCCAGTACTTC.

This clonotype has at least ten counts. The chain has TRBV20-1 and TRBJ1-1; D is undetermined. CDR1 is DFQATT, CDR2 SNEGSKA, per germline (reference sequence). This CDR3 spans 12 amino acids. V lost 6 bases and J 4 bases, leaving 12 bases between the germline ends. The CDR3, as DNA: TGCAGTGCGGTGAGAGGAACCACTGAAGCTTTCTTT. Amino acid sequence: CSAVRGTTEAFF.

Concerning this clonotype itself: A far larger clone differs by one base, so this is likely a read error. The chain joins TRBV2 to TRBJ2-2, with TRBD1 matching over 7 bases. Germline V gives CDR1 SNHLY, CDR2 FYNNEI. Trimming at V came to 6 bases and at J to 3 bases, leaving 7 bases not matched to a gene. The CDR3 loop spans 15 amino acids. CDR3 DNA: TGTGCCAGCAGGTTAGGGACAGCGTACACCGGGGAGCTGTTTTTT. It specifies CASRLGTAYTGELFF.

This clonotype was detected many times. CDR3 coding DNA: TGTGCCAGCAGTTATTACTCCGGGCAGTTGAATACGCAGTATTTT. Protein product: CASSYYSGQLNTQYF. This chain links TRBV6-5 with TRBJ2-3; no reliable D call. V gave up 3 bases and J gave up 7 bases, with 17 bases separating them. Germline CDR1 is MNHEY and CDR2 is SVGAGI. This CDR3 is 15 amino acids long.

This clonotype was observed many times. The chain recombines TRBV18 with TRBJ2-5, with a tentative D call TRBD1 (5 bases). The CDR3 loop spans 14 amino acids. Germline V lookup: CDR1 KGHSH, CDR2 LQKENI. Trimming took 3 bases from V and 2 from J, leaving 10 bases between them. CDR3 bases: TGTGCCAGCTCACCGGAACAGGCTCAAGAGACCCAGTACTTC. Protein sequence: CASSPEQAQETQYF.

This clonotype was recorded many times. CDR3 DNA sequence: TGTGCCACCTCCGAATCCTACGAGCAGTACTTC. This gives the protein CATSESYEQYF. The V call is TRBV19, the J call TRBJ2-7; D unclear. V lost 10 bases and J lost 1, with 8 bases in between. Germline CDR1 and CDR2: LNHDA and SQIVND (reference sequence). The CDR3 sequence is 11 residues long.

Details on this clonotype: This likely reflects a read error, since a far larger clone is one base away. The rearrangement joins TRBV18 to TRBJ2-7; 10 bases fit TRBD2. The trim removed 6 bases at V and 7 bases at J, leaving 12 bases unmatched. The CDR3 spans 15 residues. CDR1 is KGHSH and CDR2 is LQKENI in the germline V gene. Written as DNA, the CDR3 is TGTGCCAGCTCTCGAACTAGCGGGAAAAGGGATGAGCAGTACTTC. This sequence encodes CASSRTSGKRDEQYF.

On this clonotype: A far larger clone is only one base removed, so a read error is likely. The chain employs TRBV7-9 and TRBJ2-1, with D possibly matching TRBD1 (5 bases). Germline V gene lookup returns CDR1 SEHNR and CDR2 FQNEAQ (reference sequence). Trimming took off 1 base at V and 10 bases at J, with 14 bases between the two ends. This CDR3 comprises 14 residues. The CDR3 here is CASSLVQGSYEQFF. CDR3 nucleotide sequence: TGTGCCAGCAGCTTAGTTCAGGGCTCCTACGAGCAGTTCTTC.

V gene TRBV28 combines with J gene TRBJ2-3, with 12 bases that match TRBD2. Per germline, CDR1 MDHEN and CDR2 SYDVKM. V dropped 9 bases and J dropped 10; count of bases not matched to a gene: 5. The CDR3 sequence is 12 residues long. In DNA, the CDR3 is TGTGCCAGGTTGACTAGCGGGAGCGCGCAGTATTTT. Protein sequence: CARLTSGSAQYF.

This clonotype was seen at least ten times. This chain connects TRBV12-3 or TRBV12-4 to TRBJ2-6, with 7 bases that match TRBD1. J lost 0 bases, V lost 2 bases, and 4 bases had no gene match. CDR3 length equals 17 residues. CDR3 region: CASSLQGVSSGANVLTF. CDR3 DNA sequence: TGTGCCAGCAGTTTACAGGGGGTTAGCTCTGGGGCCAACGTCCTGACTTTC.

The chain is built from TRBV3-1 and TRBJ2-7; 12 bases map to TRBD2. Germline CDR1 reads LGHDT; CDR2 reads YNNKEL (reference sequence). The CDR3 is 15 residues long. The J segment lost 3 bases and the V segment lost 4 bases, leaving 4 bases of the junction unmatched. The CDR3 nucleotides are TGTGCCAGCAGCCCCCTAGCGGGGGGGCGCTACGAGCAGTACTTC. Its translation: CASSPLAGGRYEQYF.

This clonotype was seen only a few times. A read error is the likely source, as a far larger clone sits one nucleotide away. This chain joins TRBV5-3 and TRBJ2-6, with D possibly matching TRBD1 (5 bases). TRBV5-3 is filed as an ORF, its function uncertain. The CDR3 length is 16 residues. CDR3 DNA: TGCGCCAGCAGCTTGGGGCAGCTCTCTGGGGCCAACGTCCTGATTTTC. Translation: CASSLGQLSGANVLIF.

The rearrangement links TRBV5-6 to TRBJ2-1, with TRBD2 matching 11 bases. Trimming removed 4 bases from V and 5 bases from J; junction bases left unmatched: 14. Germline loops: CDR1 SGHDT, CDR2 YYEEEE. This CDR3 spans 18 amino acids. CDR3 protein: CASSQLPSLAGGNNEQFF. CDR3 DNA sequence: TGTGCCAGCAGCCAACTTCCGTCGCTAGCGGGGGGCAACAATGAGCAGTTCTTC.

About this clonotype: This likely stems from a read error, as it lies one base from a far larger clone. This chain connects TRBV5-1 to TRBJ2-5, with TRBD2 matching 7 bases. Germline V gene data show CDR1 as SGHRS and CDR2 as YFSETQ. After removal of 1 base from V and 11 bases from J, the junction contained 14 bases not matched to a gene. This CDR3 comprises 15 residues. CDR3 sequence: CASSLSGGFLNEQYF. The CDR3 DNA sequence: TGCGCCAGCAGCTTGTCGGGAGGTTTTCTAAATGAGCAGTACTTC.

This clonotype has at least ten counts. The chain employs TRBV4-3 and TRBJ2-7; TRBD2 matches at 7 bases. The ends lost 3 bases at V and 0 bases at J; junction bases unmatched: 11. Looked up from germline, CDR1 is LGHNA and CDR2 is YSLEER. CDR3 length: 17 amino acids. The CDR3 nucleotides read TGCGCCAGCAGCCAGGGCTCTTTAGCGGGTAGCTCCTACGAGCAGTACTTC. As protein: CASSQGSLAGSSYEQYF.

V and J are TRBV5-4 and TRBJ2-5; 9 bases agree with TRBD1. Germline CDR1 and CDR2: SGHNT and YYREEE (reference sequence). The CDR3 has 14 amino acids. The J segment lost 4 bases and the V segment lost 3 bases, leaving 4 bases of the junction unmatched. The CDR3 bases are TGTGCCAGCAGCTGGAGACAGGGGGGAGAGACCCAGTACTTC. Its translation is CASSWRQGGETQYF.